These T cell receptor beta chains were read from a single sample in a study of B cell selection in AIRE deficiency. Libraries were prepared by immunoSEQ multiplex PCR; TCRdb keeps only in-frame clonotypes and omits some of them. The sample has approximately 24,000 clones; approximately 96% are singletons. Input material: CD4+CD127+ conventional T cells sorted from PBMCs. These receptors were collected from a human donor in good health. The CDR3 runs from the conserved cysteine through the conserved F or W. The D gene is left open where the match is weak. Size is omitted from some rows. Given values are once, few, many or a class for expanded clones.

J,size,V,D,CDR3,DNA
TRBJ1-5,-,TRBV6-5,-,CASSPTGDSNQPQHF,TGTGCCAGCAGCCCTACAGGAGATAGCAATCAGCCCCAGCATTTT
TRBJ1-2,-,TRBV2,TRBD1,CASSEAQGAIYGYTF,TGTGCCAGCAGTGAAGCGCAGGGGGCGATCTATGGCTACACCTTC
TRBJ1-2,-,TRBV18,TRBD1,CASSQGQDVDGYTF,TGTGCCAGCTCCCAGGGACAGGATGTGGATGGCTACACCTTC
TRBJ2-3,once,TRBV28,-,CASSRDRSTDTQYF,TGTGCCAGCAGCCGCGACAGGAGCACAGATACGCAGTATTTT
TRBJ1-2,once,TRBV7-9,-,CASSQRSGEGGYTF,TGTGCCAGCAGCCAGAGATCAGGGGAAGGAGGCTACACCTTC
TRBJ1-2,once,TRBV27,-,CASSRDSNYGYTF,TGTGCCAGCAGTCGAGACAGTAACTATGGCTACACCTTC
TRBJ1-1,-,TRBV4-3,-,CASSQTVNTEAFF,TGCGCCAGCAGCCAAACAGTGAACACTGAAGCTTTCTTT
TRBJ2-3,-,TRBV29-1,TRBD1,CSVVRDRLTDTQYF,TGCAGCGTTGTGAGGGACAGGCTCACAGATACGCAGTATTTT
TRBJ1-1,-,TRBV4-3,TRBD1,CASSANRGWNTEAFF,TGCGCCAGCAGCGCCAACAGGGGTTGGAACACTGAAGCTTTCTTT
TRBJ1-4,-,TRBV15,TRBD1,CATSRDRGLEKLFF,TGTGCCACCAGCAGAGACAGGGGGCTTGAAAAACTGTTTTTT
TRBJ2-6,-,TRBV5-1,-,CASSLEGTGANVLTF,TGCGCCAGCAGCTTGGAGGGTACTGGGGCCAACGTCCTGACTTTC
TRBJ2-1,-,TRBV5-1,TRBD1,CASSTGGYNEQFF,TGCGCCAGCAGCACAGGGGGGTACAATGAGCAGTTCTTC
TRBJ1-6,-,TRBV5-1,-,CASSLEPRGPLHF,TGCGCCAGCAGCTTAGAACCTCGGGGGCCCCTCCACTTT
TRBJ2-5,-,TRBV5-1,-,CASSLGGRAQETQYF,TGCGCCAGCAGCTTGGGGGGCAGGGCCCAAGAGACCCAGTACTTC
TRBJ1-5,-,TRBV18,TRBD1,CASTRDRMGQPQHF,TGTGCCAGTACCCGGGACAGGATGGGGCAGCCCCAGCATTTT
TRBJ2-7,once,TRBV30,-,CAWSPGFEQYF,TGTGCCTGGAGTCCGGGGTTCGAGCAGTACTTC
TRBJ1-1,-,TRBV30,-,CAWAGQTNTEAFF,TGTGCCTGGGCCGGACAGACGAACACTGAAGCTTTCTTT
TRBJ1-6,once,TRBV2,-,CASRRTYNSPLHF,TGTGCCAGCAGAAGGACGTATAATTCACCCCTCCACTTT
TRBJ1-1,-,TRBV9,-,CASSPLLNTEAFF,TGTGCCAGCAGCCCGCTCTTGAACACTGAAGCTTTCTTT
TRBJ1-6,-,TRBV5-6,-,CASSLGDSPLHF,TGTGCCAGCAGCTTGGGGGATTCACCCCTCCACTTT
TRBJ2-1,-,TRBV7-8,TRBD2,CASGSGGPYNEQFF,TGTGCCAGCGGAAGCGGGGGACCTTACAATGAGCAGTTCTTC
TRBJ2-5,-,TRBV18,-,CASSPSSSGVETQYF,TGTGCCAGCTCACCATCCTCCTCAGGGGTCGAGACCCAGTACTTC
TRBJ2-3,-,TRBV6-5,-,CASSPSRSTDTQYF,TGTGCCAGCAGCCCTAGCAGAAGCACAGATACGCAGTATTTT
TRBJ1-6,-,TRBV6-6,TRBD1,CASVKGGQNSPLHF,TGTGCCAGCGTGAAGGGGGGACAGAATTCACCCCTCCACTTT
TRBJ1-5,-,TRBV14,-,CASSQAGLNQPQHF,TGTGCCAGCAGCCAAGCGGGCTTAAATCAGCCCCAGCATTTT
TRBJ1-1,-,TRBV25-1,-,CASSGRSLNTEAFF,TGTGCCAGCAGTGGTCGCAGTCTGAACACTGAAGCTTTCTTT
TRBJ1-6,-,TRBV5-6,-,CASSRLGGESSPLHF,TGTGCCAGCAGCCGGCTGGGGGGAGAGAGTTCACCCCTCCACTTT
TRBJ1-4,-,TRBV5-1,-,CASSLEAAANEKLFF,TGCGCCAGCAGCTTGGAAGCCGCGGCTAATGAAAAACTGTTTTTT
TRBJ1-4,-,TRBV10-3,-,CAISESSGSNEKLFF,TGTGCCATCAGTGAGTCGTCAGGGTCTAATGAAAAACTGTTTTTT
TRBJ1-1,-,TRBV18,-,CASSPEGNTEAFF,TGTGCCAGCTCACCTGAGGGGAACACTGAAGCTTTCTTT
TRBJ2-5,-,TRBV30,-,CAWGGGPGLQQEAQYF,TGTGCCTGGGGAGGGGGCCCCGGACTGCAACAAGAGGCCCAGTACTTC
TRBJ1-2,-,TRBV7-9,TRBD1,CASSLGGAGGYGYTF,TGTGCCAGCAGCTTAGGCGGGGCAGGGGGATATGGCTACACCTTC
TRBJ1-4,few,TRBV6-1,TRBD1,CASSEFPTGEGATNEKLFF,TGTGCCAGCAGTGAATTTCCGACAGGGGAAGGAGCAACTAATGAAAAACTGTTTTTT
TRBJ1-2,-,TRBV5-5,TRBD1,CASSMTGSYGYTF,TGTGCCAGCAGCATGACAGGGTCCTACGGCTACACCTTC
TRBJ1-5,-,TRBV7-2,TRBD1,CASSPGGQLSNQPQHF,TGTGCCAGCAGTCCAGGGGGCCAGTTAAGCAATCAGCCCCAGCATTTT
TRBJ1-6,once,TRBV7-9,-,CASSPGTNSPLHF,TGTGCCAGCAGCCCGGGGACAAATTCACCCCTCCACTTT
TRBJ2-1,-,TRBV11-2,TRBD2,CASSSRGLAGGIPRNEQFF,TGTGCCAGCAGCTCGAGGGGACTAGCGGGGGGGATCCCTCGCAATGAGCAGTTCTTC
TRBJ1-5,-,TRBV19,-,CASSGRGLAGGNQPQHF,TGTGCCAGTAGTGGACGGGGACTGGCGGGTGGCAATCAGCCCCAGCATTTT
TRBJ1-2,-,TRBV2,-,CASSDRGSFGYTF,TGTGCCAGCAGTGACAGGGGTAGTTTTGGCTACACCTTC
TRBJ2-7,-,TRBV5-1,-,CASSADPSYEQYF,TGCGCCAGCAGCGCGGATCCCTCCTACGAGCAGTACTTC
TRBJ2-1,-,TRBV19,-,CASSIRGVEQFF,TGTGCCAGTAGTATTAGGGGAGTGGAGCAGTTCTTC
TRBJ2-6,once,TRBV5-1,-,CASSFGNSGANVLTF,TGCGCCAGCAGCTTTGGAAACTCTGGGGCCAACGTCCTGACTTTC
TRBJ2-2,-,TRBV19,TRBD2,CASSIRAGGNTGELFF,TGTGCCAGTAGTATCAGAGCGGGGGGGAACACCGGGGAGCTGTTTTTT
TRBJ2-5,-,TRBV18,-,CATSGGLQETQYF,TGTGCCACCTCGGGGGGCCTGCAAGAGACCCAGTACTTC
TRBJ2-4,-,TRBV7-8,TRBD1,CASSRTGDASLAKNIQYF,TGTGCCAGCAGCCGGACAGGGGACGCGTCGCTAGCCAAAAACATTCAGTACTTC
TRBJ2-3,-,TRBV27,-,CASSLEGGSPDTQYF,TGTGCCAGCAGTTTAGAAGGGGGAAGCCCAGATACGCAGTATTTT
TRBJ2-7,-,TRBV18,-,CASSPPAASYEQYF,TGTGCCAGCTCACCACCGGCAGCTTCCTACGAGCAGTACTTC
TRBJ1-2,once,TRBV28,-,CASSFRHTYGYTF,TGTGCCAGCAGTTTTAGGCATACCTATGGCTACACCTTC
TRBJ2-3,-,TRBV11-2,-,CASSVRGGLDTQYF,TGTGCCAGCAGCGTTCGGGGTGGCCTTGATACGCAGTATTTT
TRBJ1-4,-,TRBV29-1,-,CSVRKGEKLFF,TGCAGCGTCCGAAAAGGAGAAAAACTGTTTTTT
TRBJ1-1,-,TRBV11-2,-,CASSVRQVNTEAFF,TGTGCCAGCAGCGTAAGACAGGTTAACACTGAAGCTTTCTTT
TRBJ1-5,-,TRBV2,TRBD1,CASSDAGGVSNQPQHF,TGTGCCAGCAGTGATGCAGGGGGCGTTAGCAATCAGCCCCAGCATTTT
TRBJ1-1,-,TRBV18,TRBD1,CASSIRQGAEAFF,TGTGCCAGCTCAATCCGACAGGGGGCTGAAGCTTTCTTT
TRBJ1-2,-,TRBV4-1,TRBD1,CASSLLDREGYGYTF,TGCGCCAGCAGCCTCCTGGACAGGGAAGGCTATGGCTACACCTTC
TRBJ1-5,-,TRBV28,TRBD1,CASSFPPDRGTDQPQHF,TGTGCCAGCAGTTTCCCACCGGACAGGGGGACGGATCAGCCCCAGCATTTT